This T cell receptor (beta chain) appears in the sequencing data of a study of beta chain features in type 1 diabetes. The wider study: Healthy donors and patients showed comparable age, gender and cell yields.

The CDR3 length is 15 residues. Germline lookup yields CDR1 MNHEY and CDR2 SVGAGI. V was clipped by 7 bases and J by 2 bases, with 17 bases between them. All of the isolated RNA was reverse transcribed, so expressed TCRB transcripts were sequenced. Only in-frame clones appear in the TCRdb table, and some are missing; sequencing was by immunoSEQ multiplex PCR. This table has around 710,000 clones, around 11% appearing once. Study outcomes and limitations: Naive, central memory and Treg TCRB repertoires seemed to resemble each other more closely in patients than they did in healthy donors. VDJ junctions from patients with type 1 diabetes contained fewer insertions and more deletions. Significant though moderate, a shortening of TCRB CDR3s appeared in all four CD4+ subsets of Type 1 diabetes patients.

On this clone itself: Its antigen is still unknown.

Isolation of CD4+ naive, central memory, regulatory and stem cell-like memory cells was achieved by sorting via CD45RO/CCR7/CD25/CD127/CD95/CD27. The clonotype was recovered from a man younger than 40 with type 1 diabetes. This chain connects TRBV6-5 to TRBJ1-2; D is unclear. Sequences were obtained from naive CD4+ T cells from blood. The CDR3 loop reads CASNPIGAANYGYTF. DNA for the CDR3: TGTGCCAGCAATCCTATAGGAGCTGCGAACTATGGCTACACCTTC.